The T cell receptor beta chain described here comes from a study of cytomegalovirus exposure and HLA in healthy donors. Study-wide results and caveats: When a later analysis was performed, an Asian-associated ancestry cluster reportedly had fewer N-insertions than the roughly 670-donor mean. A likely sequencing artifact accounted for one observed cluster of highly shared sequence variants. The authors later found HLA-associated TCR beta chains more clonally expanded than equally common others. Reportedly, TCR beta sequences accurately predicted HLA-A and HLA-B alleles in most subjects.

In regard to this clone: Its antigen is not known.

60 Vbeta and 13 Jbeta primers were used in PCR. Using immunoSEQ multiplex PCR, the repertoire was profiled, and TCRdb retains in-frame clones only, with some absent. The sample's table shows under 70,000 clones. Trimming removed 1 base at V and 4 bases at J, with 16 bases between. CDR3 length: 16 amino acids. Germline-derived CDR1 and CDR2 are SGHNT and YENEEA. The TCR sequence derives from a woman aged 30 to 39 in good health and CMV-seropositive. The specimen sequenced was PBMCs. The chain uses TRBV11-3 and TRBJ2-5; possible D gene TRBD1, 5 bases. For the CDR3, the DNA is TGTGCCAGCAGCTTAGGGGTCAGGGTGGACGGAGAGACCCAGTACTTC. Residues: CASSLGVRVDGETQYF.